These T cell receptor beta chains were read from a single sample in a study of beta chain features in type 1 diabetes. Data came from immunoSEQ multiplex PCR; TCRdb stores just in-frame clones and leaves some out. The sample lists roughly 500,000 clones, about 32% occurring once. The sample comprised naive CD4+ T cells from blood. These receptor sequences come from a man between 18 and 29 years old in good health. Both conserved end residues are part of each CDR3. The order of the fields is J gene, D gene, V gene, CDR3 length, clone size, CDR3 DNA, CDR3 protein. D genes are given only for firm matches. Rows give clone size only sometimes, using once, few, many, or a class for an expanded clone.

j_call: TRBJ1-1; d_call: NA; v_call: TRBV30; cdr3_length: 14; clone_size: NA; cdr3_nt: TGTGCCTGGAGTGTACCCAGCCGGAACACTGAAGCTTTCTTT; cdr3_aa: CAWSVPSRNTEAFF
j_call: TRBJ2-4; d_call: NA; v_call: TRBV7-9; cdr3_length: 14; clone_size: NA; cdr3_nt: TGTGCCAGCAGCTTAGTCTCGGGATCAGACATTCAGTACTTC; cdr3_aa: CASSLVSGSDIQYF
j_call: TRBJ2-7; d_call: NA; v_call: TRBV2; cdr3_length: 15; clone_size: few; cdr3_nt: TGTGCCAGCAGTAAATCTACGTTGAGCTCCTACGAGCAGTACTTC; cdr3_aa: CASSKSTLSSYEQYF
j_call: TRBJ2-3; d_call: TRBD1; v_call: TRBV5-1; cdr3_length: 14; clone_size: few; cdr3_nt: TGCGCCAGCAGCTTTGGACAGGGACCAGATACGCAGTATTTT; cdr3_aa: CASSFGQGPDTQYF
j_call: TRBJ2-2; d_call: NA; v_call: TRBV6-6; cdr3_length: 13; clone_size: few; cdr3_nt: TGTGCCAGCAGTTACTCACCCACCGGGGAGCTGTTTTTT; cdr3_aa: CASSYSPTGELFF
j_call: TRBJ2-3; d_call: TRBD1; v_call: TRBV30; cdr3_length: 15; clone_size: few; cdr3_nt: TGTGCCTGGAGAAGGACAGGGGGCTTCACAGATACGCAGTATTTT; cdr3_aa: CAWRRTGGFTDTQYF
j_call: TRBJ2-7; d_call: NA; v_call: TRBV5-1; cdr3_length: 11; clone_size: few; cdr3_nt: TGCGCCAGCAGGATTGAACGCGAGCAGTACTTC; cdr3_aa: CASRIEREQYF
j_call: TRBJ2-6; d_call: TRBD1; v_call: TRBV13; cdr3_length: 17; clone_size: NA; cdr3_nt: TGTGCCAGCAGCAGGACAGGGCGGACTTCTGGGGCCAACGTCCTGACTTTC; cdr3_aa: CASSRTGRTSGANVLTF
j_call: TRBJ1-2; d_call: NA; v_call: TRBV13; cdr3_length: 11; clone_size: few; cdr3_nt: TGTGCCAGCAGCTTAGGCCGGACAGCTGACTTC; cdr3_aa: CASSLGRTADF
j_call: TRBJ2-1; d_call: NA; v_call: TRBV30; cdr3_length: 11; clone_size: few; cdr3_nt: TGTGCCTGGAGCAAGAATAATGAGCAGTTCTTC; cdr3_aa: CAWSKNNEQFF
j_call: TRBJ1-1; d_call: TRBD1; v_call: TRBV30; cdr3_length: 13; clone_size: NA; cdr3_nt: TGTGCCTGGAGGGACAGGGCGGACACTGAAGCTTTCTTT; cdr3_aa: CAWRDRADTEAFF
j_call: TRBJ2-5; d_call: TRBD1; v_call: TRBV4-2; cdr3_length: 14; clone_size: NA; cdr3_nt: TGTGCCAGCAGCCTAGGGACAGGAGGAGAGACCCAGTACTTC; cdr3_aa: CASSLGTGGETQYF
j_call: TRBJ2-1; d_call: TRBD2; v_call: TRBV5-4; cdr3_length: 16; clone_size: NA; cdr3_nt: TGTGCCAGCAGCTTGATACTAGCGGGCTCCTACAATGAGCAGTTCTTC; cdr3_aa: CASSLILAGSYNEQFF
j_call: TRBJ2-5; d_call: TRBD2; v_call: TRBV30; cdr3_length: 13; clone_size: few; cdr3_nt: TGTGCCTGGAGCCGCGGGAGTCGAGAGACCCAGTACTTC; cdr3_aa: CAWSRGSRETQYF
j_call: TRBJ2-1; d_call: NA; v_call: TRBV9; cdr3_length: 13; clone_size: NA; cdr3_nt: TGTGCCAGCAGCGTGAGGGCCCTCAATGAGCAGTTCTTC; cdr3_aa: CASSVRALNEQFF
j_call: TRBJ1-4; d_call: NA; v_call: TRBV30; cdr3_length: 13; clone_size: few; cdr3_nt: TGTGCCTGGAGTGCCCACAGGGATGAAAAACTGTTTTTT; cdr3_aa: CAWSAHRDEKLFF
j_call: TRBJ2-7; d_call: TRBD1; v_call: TRBV4-2; cdr3_length: 17; clone_size: NA; cdr3_nt: TGTGCCAGCAGCCAAGATCGGGACAGGGGGCATATGTACGAGCAGTACTTC; cdr3_aa: CASSQDRDRGHMYEQYF
j_call: TRBJ2-3; d_call: NA; v_call: TRBV20-1; cdr3_length: 10; clone_size: NA; cdr3_nt: TGCAGTCCTGGGAGAGATACGCAGTATTTT; cdr3_aa: CSPGRDTQYF
j_call: TRBJ2-7; d_call: TRBD1; v_call: TRBV7-2; cdr3_length: 16; clone_size: few; cdr3_nt: TGTGCCAGCAGCTTTTCCGGGACAGGGGAGTTTGACGAGCAGTACTTC; cdr3_aa: CASSFSGTGEFDEQYF
j_call: TRBJ2-7; d_call: NA; v_call: TRBV7-9; cdr3_length: 14; clone_size: NA; cdr3_nt: TGTGCCAGCAGCTTACGGGACACAGCCTACGAGCAGTACTTC; cdr3_aa: CASSLRDTAYEQYF
j_call: TRBJ2-2; d_call: NA; v_call: TRBV5-1; cdr3_length: 15; clone_size: NA; cdr3_nt: TGCGCCAGCAGCTTGGCCGAGGGGAACACCGGGGAGCTGTTTTTT; cdr3_aa: CASSLAEGNTGELFF
j_call: TRBJ1-1; d_call: NA; v_call: TRBV2; cdr3_length: 13; clone_size: NA; cdr3_nt: TGTGCCAGCAGTGGCCTACTCAACACTGAAGCTTTCTTT; cdr3_aa: CASSGLLNTEAFF